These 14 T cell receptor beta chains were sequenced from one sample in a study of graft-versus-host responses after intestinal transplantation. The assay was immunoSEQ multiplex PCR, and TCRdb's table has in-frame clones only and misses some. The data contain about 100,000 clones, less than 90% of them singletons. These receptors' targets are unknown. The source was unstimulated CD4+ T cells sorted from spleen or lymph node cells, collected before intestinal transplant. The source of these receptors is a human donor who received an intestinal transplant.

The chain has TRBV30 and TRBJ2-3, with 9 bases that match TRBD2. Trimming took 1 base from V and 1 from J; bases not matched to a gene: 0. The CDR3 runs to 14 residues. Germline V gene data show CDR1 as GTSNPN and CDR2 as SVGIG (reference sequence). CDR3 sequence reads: CAWSGTSGTDTQYF. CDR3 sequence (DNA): TGTGCCTGGAGTGGGACTAGCGGCACAGATACGCAGTATTTT.

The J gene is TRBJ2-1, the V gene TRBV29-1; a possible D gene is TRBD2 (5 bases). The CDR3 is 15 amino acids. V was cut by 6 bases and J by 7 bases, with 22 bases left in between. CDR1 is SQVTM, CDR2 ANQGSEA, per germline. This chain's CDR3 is CSVGAFRALGNEQFF. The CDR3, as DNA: TGCAGCGTGGGAGCTTTTAGGGCGCTCGGGAATGAGCAGTTCTTC.

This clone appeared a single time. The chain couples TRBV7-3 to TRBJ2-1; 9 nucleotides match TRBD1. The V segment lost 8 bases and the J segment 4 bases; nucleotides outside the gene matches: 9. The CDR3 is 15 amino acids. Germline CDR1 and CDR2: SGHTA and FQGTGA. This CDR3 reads CASSQDRGAYNEQFF. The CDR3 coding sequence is TGTGCCAGCTCCCAGGACAGGGGAGCTTACAATGAGCAGTTCTTC.

The CDR3 protein is CAISRTSGRAHEQFF. The CDR3 nucleotides read TGTGCCATCAGTAGGACTAGCGGGAGGGCACATGAGCAGTTCTTC. This chain connects TRBV10-3 to TRBJ2-1; 15 positions agree with TRBD2. The CDR3 consists of 15 residues. V lost 5 bases and J lost 8; bases outside the gene matches: 4. Germline V gene lookup returns CDR1 ENHRY and CDR2 SYGVKD.

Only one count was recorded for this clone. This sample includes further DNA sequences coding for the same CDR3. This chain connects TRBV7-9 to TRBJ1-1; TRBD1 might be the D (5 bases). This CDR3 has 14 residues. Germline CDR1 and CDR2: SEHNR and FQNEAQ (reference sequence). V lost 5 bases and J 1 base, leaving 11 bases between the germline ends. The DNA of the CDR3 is TGTGCCAGCAGCCTAGGGACGGGGAACACTGAAGCTTTCTTT. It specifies CASSLGTGNTEAFF.

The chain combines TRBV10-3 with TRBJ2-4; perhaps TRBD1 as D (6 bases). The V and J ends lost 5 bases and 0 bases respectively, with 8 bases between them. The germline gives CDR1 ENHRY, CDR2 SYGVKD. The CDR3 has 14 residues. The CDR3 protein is CAISRTEAKNIQYF. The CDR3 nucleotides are TGTGCCATCAGTCGGACAGAAGCCAAAAACATTCAGTACTTC.

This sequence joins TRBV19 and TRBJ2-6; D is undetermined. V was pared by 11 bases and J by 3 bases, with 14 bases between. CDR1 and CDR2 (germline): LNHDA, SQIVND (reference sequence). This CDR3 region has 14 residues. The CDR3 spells CAVRAARGANVLTF. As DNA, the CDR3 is TGTGCCGTTCGGGCGGCTCGTGGGGCCAACGTCCTGACTTTC.

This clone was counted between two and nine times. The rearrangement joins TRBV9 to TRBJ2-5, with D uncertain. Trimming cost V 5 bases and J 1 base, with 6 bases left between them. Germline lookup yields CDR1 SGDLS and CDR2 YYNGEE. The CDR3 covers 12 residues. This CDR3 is CASRRFQETQYF. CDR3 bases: TGTGCCAGCAGGAGGTTCCAAGAGACCCAGTACTTC.

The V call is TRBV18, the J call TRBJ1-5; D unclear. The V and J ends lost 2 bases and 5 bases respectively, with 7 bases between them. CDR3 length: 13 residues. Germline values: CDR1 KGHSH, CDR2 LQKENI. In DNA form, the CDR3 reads TGTGCCAGCTCACCAGCCAGCGATCAGCCCCAGCATTTT. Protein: CASSPASDQPQHF. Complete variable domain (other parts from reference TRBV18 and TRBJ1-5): NAGVMQNPRHLVRRRGQEARLRCSPMKGHSHVYWYRQLPEEGLKFMVYLQKENIIDESGMPKERFSAEFPKEGPSILRIQQVVRGDSAAYFCASSPASDQPQHFGDGTRLSIL.

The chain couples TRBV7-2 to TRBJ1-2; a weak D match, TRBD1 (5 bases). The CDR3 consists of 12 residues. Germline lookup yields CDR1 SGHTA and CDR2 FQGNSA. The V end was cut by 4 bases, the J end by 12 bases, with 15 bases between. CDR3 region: CASSSYGAGNTF. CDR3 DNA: TGTGCCAGCAGCTCCTATGGGGCAGGGAACACCTTC.

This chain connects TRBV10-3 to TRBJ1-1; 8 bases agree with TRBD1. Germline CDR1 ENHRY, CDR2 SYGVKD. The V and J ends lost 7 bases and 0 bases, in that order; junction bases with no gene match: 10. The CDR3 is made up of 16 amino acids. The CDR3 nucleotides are TGTGCCATCACAGGGGGCTCCCTAGGGATGAACACTGAAGCTTTCTTT. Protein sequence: CAITGGSLGMNTEAFF.

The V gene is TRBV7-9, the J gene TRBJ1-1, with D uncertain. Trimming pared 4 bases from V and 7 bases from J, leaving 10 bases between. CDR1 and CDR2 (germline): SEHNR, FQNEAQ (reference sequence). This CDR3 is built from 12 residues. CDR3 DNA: TGTGCCAGCAGCTACCGGGGAGGTGAAGCTTTCTTT. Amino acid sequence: CASSYRGGEAFF.

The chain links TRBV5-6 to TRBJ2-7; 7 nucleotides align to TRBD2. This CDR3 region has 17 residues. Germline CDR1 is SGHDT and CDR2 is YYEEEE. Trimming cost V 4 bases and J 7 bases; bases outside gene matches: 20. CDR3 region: CASSPLVLAGTSKEQYF. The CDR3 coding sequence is TGTGCCAGCAGCCCCCTCGTATTAGCGGGTACCTCTAAAGAGCAGTACTTC.

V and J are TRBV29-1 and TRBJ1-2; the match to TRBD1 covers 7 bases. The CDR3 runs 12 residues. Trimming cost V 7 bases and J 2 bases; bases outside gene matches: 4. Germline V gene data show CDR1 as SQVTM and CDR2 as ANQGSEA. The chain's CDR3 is CSAVTGNYGYTF. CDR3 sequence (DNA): TGCAGCGCTGTGACAGGGAACTATGGCTACACCTTC.